One sample yielded the 19 T cell receptor beta chains listed below, sequenced in a study of patients and donors after allogeneic stem cell transplantation. MiXCR, run by TCRdb on the RT-PCR reads, gives a single entry per CDR3 protein. The sample comprises about 410,000 distinct CDR3 sequences, 16% of which are singletons, and 6.5% to 7.5% rests with the top ten. The material sequenced was blood, either unsorted or a sorted T cell fraction (not recorded which). Every receptor here comes from a human donor who was either an allogeneic HSCT recipient or a stem cell or donor lymphocyte infusion donor (not recorded which). It is not recorded whose cells these are; they may come from a transplant donor.

This clonotype was detected a few times. This sequence joins TRBV6-1 and TRBJ1-1; maybe TRBD1 (6 bases). The germline V gene encodes CDR1 MNHNS and CDR2 SASEGT. V lost 7 bases to trimming and J lost 6 bases, with 18 bases between them. CDR3 size: 14 residues. CDR3 bases: TGTGCCAGCAATGGCGCACAGGGTAAGGCTGAAGCTTTCTTT. Translated: CASNGAQGKAEAFF.

The genes are TRBV15 and TRBJ1-5; D gene uncertain. Germline CDR1 LNHNV, CDR2 YYDKDF (reference sequence). Trimming removed 0 bases from V and 6 bases from J, with 6 bases in between. CDR3 size: 13 residues. CDR3 amino acids: CATSRDLVQPQHF. CDR3 nucleotides: TGTGCCACCAGCAGAGATTTAGTTCAGCCCCAGCATTTT.

The table lists this clonotype with many counts. V usage is TRBV12-3 or TRBV12-4 and J usage is TRBJ2-7; D not resolved. The CDR3 totals 14 residues. With 2 bases removed from V and 0 bases from J, the gap between germline ends came to 8 bases. CDR3 region: CASSLTAASYEQYF. CDR3 sequence (DNA): TGTGCCAGCAGTTTAACGGCGGCCTCCTACGAGCAGTACTTC.

The chain couples TRBV4-1 to TRBJ1-3; a weak D match, TRBD1 (5 bases). V lost 1 base and J lost 4, with 11 bases in between. Germline V gene lookup returns CDR1 MGHRA and CDR2 YSYEKL. The CDR3 contains 15 residues. Here the CDR3 DNA reads TGCGCCAGCAGCCAAGTGGAAGGGGTCGGAAACACCATATATTTT. Translation gives CASSQVEGVGNTIYF.

J is TRBJ2-5 and V is TRBV20-1, with D possibly matching TRBD2 (6 bases). Trimming removed 3 bases from V and 1 base from J, with 15 bases in between. This CDR3 is 15 amino acids long. CDR1 is DFQATT and CDR2 is SNEGSKA in the germline V gene (reference sequence). The CDR3 spells CSARAERGIQETQYF. The CDR3 coding sequence is TGCAGTGCTAGGGCTGAACGGGGGATCCAAGAGACCCAGTACTTC.

Only a few counts were recorded for this clonotype. The V call is TRBV2, the J call TRBJ2-7, with TRBD2 as a possible D gene (6 bases). This CDR3 contains 15 residues. V lost 6 bases to trimming and J lost 2 bases, with 17 bases between them. Looked up from germline, CDR1 is SNHLY and CDR2 is FYNNEI. This chain's CDR3 is CASRPRDFPTYEQYF. For the CDR3, the DNA is TGTGCCAGCAGACCCCGGGACTTCCCGACCTACGAGCAGTACTTC.

V gene TRBV6-2 or TRBV6-3 combines with J gene TRBJ2-7; D remains ambiguous. Trimming shortened V by 5 bases and J by 5 bases, and 10 bases separated the two germline ends. This CDR3 spans 12 amino acids. Germline CDR1 MNHEY, CDR2 SVGEGT. DNA for the CDR3: TGTGCCAGCAGTACAAGCGACCACGAGCAGTACTTC. It translates to CASSTSDHEQYF.

This clonotype showed up many times. The chain combines TRBV5-1 with TRBJ1-2; the D is unclear. V was trimmed by 3 bases and J by 2 bases, leaving 11 bases between them. The CDR3 runs 14 residues. CDR1 and CDR2 (germline): SGHRS, YFSETQ. This chain's CDR3 is CASSSDALNYGYTF. CDR3 bases: TGCGCCAGCAGCTCGGACGCCCTGAACTATGGCTACACCTTC.

The chain recombines TRBV7-2 with TRBJ2-7, with D unresolved. This CDR3 region has 14 residues. V was trimmed by 6 bases and J by 1 base, leaving 13 bases between them. CDR1 is SGHTA, CDR2 FQGNSA, per germline. CDR3 bases: TGTGCCAGCAGTTACGCCGCGGCTTCCTACGAGCAGTACTTC. This codes for CASSYAAASYEQYF.

The genes are TRBV7-9 and TRBJ2-7; weak D call: TRBD2 (6 bases). CDR1 is SEHNR and CDR2 is FQNEAQ in the germline V gene (reference sequence). This CDR3 region has 16 residues. V was cut by 6 bases and J by 0 bases, with 18 bases left in between. CDR3 coding DNA: TGTGCCAGCAGTTCGCGGGGTGACGAGAGCTCCTACGAGCAGTACTTC. It encodes CASSSRGDESSYEQYF.

The CDR3 DNA reads as TGTGCCATCAGTCCAGGGACCCAGCCCCAGCATTTT. This encodes CAISPGTQPQHF. V is TRBV10-3 and J is TRBJ1-5; possibly TRBD1 for D (5 bases). V lost 5 bases, J lost 7 bases, and 9 bases lay in between. The CDR3 totals 12 residues. Germline CDR1 ENHRY, CDR2 SYGVKD.

The rearrangement links TRBV24-1 to TRBJ2-3; tentative D call: TRBD2 (5 bases). The CDR3 has 14 residues. Germline V gene lookup returns CDR1 KGHDR and CDR2 SFDVKD. Trimming cost V 9 bases and J 0 bases, with 12 bases left between them. The CDR3 here is CATARTGSTDTQYF. In nucleotides, the CDR3 is TGTGCCACCGCCCGGACGGGAAGCACAGATACGCAGTATTTT.

As DNA, the CDR3 is TGTGCCACCAGTGACACCTCCCGGGTAGTAGAGACCCAGTACTTC. Its protein product is CATSDTSRVVETQYF. This chain links TRBV24-1 with TRBJ2-5; D not certain. Between the trimmed V and J ends, which lost 4 bases and 4 bases, there was a span of 15 bases. Germline V gene sequence: CDR1 KGHDR, CDR2 SFDVKD. The CDR3 is 15 amino acids.

V gene TRBV30 combines with J gene TRBJ2-5; D is unresolved. The V and J ends lost 0 bases and 7 bases respectively, with 9 bases between them. Per the germline V gene, CDR1 is GTSNPN and CDR2 is SVGIG (reference sequence). The CDR3 has 12 residues. CDR3 protein: CAWSVGPGTQYF. The CDR3 nucleotides read TGTGCCTGGAGTGTAGGACCGGGGACCCAGTACTTC. Combining the CDR3 with reference TRBV30 and TRBJ2-5 gives the whole variable domain SQTIHQWPATLVQPVGSPLSLECTVEGTSNPNLYWYRQAAGRGLQLLFYSVGIGQISSEVPQNLSASRPQDRQFILSSKKLLLSDSGFYLCAWSVGPGTQYFGPGTRLLVL.

This sequence joins TRBV2 and TRBJ1-1; D ambiguous. CDR1 is SNHLY, CDR2 FYNNEI, per germline. The CDR3 is 16 residues long. The V end lost 2 bases, the J end lost 1 base, and 14 bases lay between the germline ends. The CDR3 spells CASSEMVGYGNTEAFF. The CDR3 bases are TGTGCCAGCAGTGAAATGGTTGGGTACGGGAACACTGAAGCTTTCTTT.

This clonotype came up a few times. This chain links TRBV7-9 with TRBJ1-2; D gene unclear. V was clipped by 1 base and J by 4 bases, with 7 bases between them. This CDR3 is 13 amino acids long. CDR1 is SEHNR and CDR2 is FQNEAQ in the germline V gene (reference sequence). The CDR3 sequence: CASSLVFSYGYTF. The DNA for the CDR3 is TGTGCCAGCAGCTTAGTATTTTCCTATGGCTACACCTTC. The full variable domain, with the rest looked up from reference TRBV7-9 and TRBJ1-2, is DTGVSQNPRHKITKRGQNVTFRCDPISEHNRLYWYRQTLGQGPEFLTYFQNEAQLEKSRLLSDRFSAERPKGSFSTLEIQRTEQGDSAMYLCASSLVFSYGYTFGSGTRLTVV.

This clonotype was counted only a few times. The chain employs TRBV24-1 and TRBJ2-1; TRBD1 aligns across 12 bases. The V segment lost 2 bases and the J segment 7 bases; nucleotides outside the gene matches: 5. Per germline, CDR1 KGHDR and CDR2 SFDVKD. This CDR3 spans 16 amino acids. The CDR3: CATSDWGQGARNEQFF. The CDR3, as DNA: TGTGCCACCAGTGATTGGGGACAGGGGGCTCGGAATGAGCAGTTCTTC.

This clonotype was recorded a few times. The chain recombines TRBV6-5 with TRBJ2-7, with 9 bases aligning to TRBD2. Germline-derived CDR1 and CDR2 are MNHEY and SVGAGI. V lost 0 bases and J lost 2; bases outside the gene matches: 5. The CDR3 runs 16 residues. For the CDR3, the DNA is TGTGCCAGCAGTTACTCGCCTGCGGGGGGGCCCTACGAGCAGTACTTC. As protein: CASSYSPAGGPYEQYF.

The V gene is TRBV20-1, the J gene TRBJ1-1, with TRBD1 as a possible D gene (6 bases). From germline, CDR1 is DFQATT and CDR2 SNEGSKA (reference sequence). Trimming cost V 3 bases and J 2 bases, with 10 bases left between them. The CDR3 extends over 13 amino acids. The CDR3, as DNA: TGCAGTGCTAGCCTGACAGGAAACACTGAAGCTTTCTTT. It encodes CSASLTGNTEAFF.